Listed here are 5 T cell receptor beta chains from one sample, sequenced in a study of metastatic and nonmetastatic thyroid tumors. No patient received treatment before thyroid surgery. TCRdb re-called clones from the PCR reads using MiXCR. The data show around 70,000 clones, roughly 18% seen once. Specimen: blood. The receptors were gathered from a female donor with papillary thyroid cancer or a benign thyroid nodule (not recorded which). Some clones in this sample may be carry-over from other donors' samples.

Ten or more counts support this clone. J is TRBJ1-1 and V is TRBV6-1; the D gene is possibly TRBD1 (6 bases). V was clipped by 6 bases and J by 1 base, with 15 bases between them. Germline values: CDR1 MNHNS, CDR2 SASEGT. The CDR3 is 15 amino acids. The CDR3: CASRKGGEWNTEAFF. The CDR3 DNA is TGTGCCAGCAGGAAGGGGGGGGAATGGAACACTGAAGCTTTCTTT.

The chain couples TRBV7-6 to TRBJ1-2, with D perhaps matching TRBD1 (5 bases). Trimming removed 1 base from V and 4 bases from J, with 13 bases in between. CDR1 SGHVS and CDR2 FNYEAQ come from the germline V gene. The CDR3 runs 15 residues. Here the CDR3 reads CASSLGPGSSYGYTF. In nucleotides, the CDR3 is TGTGCCAGCAGCTTAGGGCCAGGGTCAAGCTATGGCTACACCTTC.

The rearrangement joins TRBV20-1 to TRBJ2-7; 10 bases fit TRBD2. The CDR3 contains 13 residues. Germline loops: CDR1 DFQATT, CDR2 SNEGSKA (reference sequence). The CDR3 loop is CSGTSVHSYEQYF. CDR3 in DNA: TGCAGCGGGACTAGCGTCCACTCCTACGAGCAGTACTTC.

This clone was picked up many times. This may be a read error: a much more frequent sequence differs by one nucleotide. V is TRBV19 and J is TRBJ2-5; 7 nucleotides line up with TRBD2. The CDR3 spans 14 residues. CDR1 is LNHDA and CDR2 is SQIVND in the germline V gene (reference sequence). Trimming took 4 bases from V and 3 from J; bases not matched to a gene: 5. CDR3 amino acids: CASSTRGGEETQYF. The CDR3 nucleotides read TGTGCCAGTAGTACCCGGGGAGGGGAAGAGACCCAGTACTTC.

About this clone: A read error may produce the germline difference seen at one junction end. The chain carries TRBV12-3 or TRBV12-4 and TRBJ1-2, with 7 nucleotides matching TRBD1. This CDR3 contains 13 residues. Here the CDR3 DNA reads TGTGCCAACAGTTTGGGTGGACAGGCCACTCTGACCTTC. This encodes CANSLGGQATLTF.